Below, 10 T cell receptor beta chains from the same sample are listed, as sequenced in a study of T cell responses to AZD1222 COVID-19 vaccine. Assay: immunoSEQ multiplex PCR; the TCRdb copy retains only in-frame clones and omits some. Among about 78,000 clones listed, 75% to 90% were seen once. Sequenced material: peripheral blood, taken on day 0 of AZD1222 vaccination. The receptors stem from an adult in good health.

J is TRBJ1-1 and V is TRBV2; no reliable D call. The CDR3 extends over 15 amino acids. From germline, CDR1 is SNHLY and CDR2 FYNNEI. V lost 5 bases to trimming and J lost 6 bases, with 19 bases between them. CDR3 protein: CASSPGGIGFAEAFF. CDR3 DNA: TGTGCCAGCAGTCCGGGAGGGATAGGGTTTGCTGAAGCTTTCTTT.

This clone is labeled medium-sized (0.01 to 0.1%). The chain is built from TRBV5-1 and TRBJ1-4, with TRBD1 as a possible D gene (5 bases). The germline V and J ends were trimmed by 3 bases and 4 bases, with 10 bases remaining between them. The CDR3 contains 14 residues. Germline values: CDR1 SGHRS, CDR2 YFSETQ. This CDR3 is CASSWRDLNEKLFF. In DNA form, the CDR3 reads TGCGCCAGCAGCTGGCGGGACCTTAATGAAAAACTGTTTTTT.

The V call is TRBV19, the J call TRBJ2-1, with D possibly called TRBD1 or TRBD2 (6 bases each). The V end was cut by 7 bases, the J end by 5 bases, with 15 bases between. Germline V gives CDR1 LNHDA, CDR2 SQIVND (reference sequence). The CDR3 contains 14 residues. Here the CDR3 DNA reads TGTGCCAGTATAGGGGGGCTAGCCAACAATGAGCAGTTCTTC. This sequence encodes CASIGGLANNEQFF.

The J gene is TRBJ1-1, the V gene TRBV7-9; no definite D call. Trimming removed 1 base from V and 2 bases from J, with 14 bases in between. Germline V gene sequence: CDR1 SEHNR, CDR2 FQNEAQ (reference sequence). The CDR3 is made up of 16 amino acids. The CDR3 DNA sequence: TGTGCCAGCAGCTTAGGGGATTCTGAAACTAACACTGAAGCTTTCTTT. It specifies CASSLGDSETNTEAFF.

The rearrangement links TRBV4-1 to TRBJ2-1, with 8 bases aligning to TRBD2. V shed 1 base, J shed 2 bases, and the junction held 4 bases outside the gene matches. Germline CDR1 reads MGHRA; CDR2 reads YSYEKL. The CDR3 loop spans 16 amino acids. CDR3 protein: CASSQVSLAAYNEQFF. CDR3 DNA: TGCGCCAGCAGCCAAGTCTCACTAGCGGCCTACAATGAGCAGTTCTTC.

This chain joins TRBV18 and TRBJ1-2; TRBD1 might be the D (5 bases). The ends were cut back, 2 bases at V and 4 bases at J, with 14 bases in the middle. CDR3 size: 15 residues. Looked up from germline, CDR1 is KGHSH and CDR2 is LQKENI. The CDR3 is CASSPKTESFYGYTF. The CDR3 DNA reads as TGTGCCAGCTCACCAAAGACAGAATCCTTCTATGGCTACACCTTC.

The chain employs TRBV27 and TRBJ2-5; D not resolved. This CDR3 comprises 15 residues. Trimming shortened V by 6 bases and J by 5 bases, and 19 bases separated the two germline ends. Germline-derived CDR1 and CDR2 are MNHEY and SMNVEV (reference sequence). DNA of the CDR3: TGTGCCAGCAGCTTGTTTTCAAGGGCCGCCGAGACCCAGTACTTC. Residues: CASSLFSRAAETQYF.

The chain is built from TRBV7-8 and TRBJ2-3; TRBD1 is a possible D gene (5 bases). In germline, CDR1 is SGHVS, CDR2 FQNEAQ. The V end lost 1 base, the J end lost 0 bases, and 11 bases lay between the germline ends. The length of the CDR3 is 16 residues. The CDR3 spells CASSLDNRRSTDTQYF. In DNA, the CDR3 is TGTGCCAGCAGCTTAGACAACAGGCGTAGCACAGATACGCAGTATTTT.

The CDR3 nucleotides are TGTGCCAGCGTGGGACGGCCGAGCTCCTATAATTCACCCCTCCACTTT. Translating gives CASVGRPSSYNSPLHF. This chain connects TRBV2 to TRBJ1-6; TRBD1 is a possible D gene (5 bases). With 8 bases removed from V and 0 bases from J, the gap between germline ends came to 14 bases. Germline CDR1 is SNHLY and CDR2 is FYNNEI. The CDR3 runs 16 residues.

Turning to this clone: The junction differs from germline at one of its ends, possibly a read error. This chain joins TRBV20-1 and TRBJ2-1; the D gene is possibly TRBD2 (5 bases). Germline CDR1 and CDR2: DFQATT and SNEGSKA (reference sequence). The CDR3 has 11 amino acids. The chain's CDR3 is CSAGPGERRIF. In nucleotides, the CDR3 is TGCAGTGCTGGTCCCGGGGAGAGAAGGATCTTC.